The clone carrying this T cell receptor beta chain was seen a handful of times. Its matching antigen is unknown. PCR involved 60 Vbeta and 13 Jbeta primers. Sequencing was performed with immunoSEQ multiplex PCR; in TCRdb, only in-frame clones are kept and a portion is missing. The sample carries about 97,000 clones, about a tenth recorded once. CDR1 and CDR2 from the germline V gene are LNHDA and SQIVND (reference sequence). This CDR3 spans 14 amino acids. J lost 4 bases, V lost 9 bases, and 5 bases had no gene match. The sample is drawn from a study of cytomegalovirus exposure and HLA in healthy donors. Study-wide points: With later analysis, a missense DCLRE1C variant became linked to TCR beta V- and J-gene trimming. There were 150 to 200 TCR beta chains listed as cytomegalovirus-associated. A later analysis found most CMV-associated TCR beta chains apparently HLA-restricted.

The V and J genes are TRBV19 and TRBJ2-2; TRBD1 agrees at 10 bases. This receptor was taken from a man in his fifties or sixties in good health and CMV-seropositive. Source material: PBMCs. CDR3 coding DNA: TGTGCCAGCTGGGACAGGGGATCCACCGGGGAGCTGTTTTTT. This gives the protein CASWDRGSTGELFF.